This TCR beta chain was identified during a study of blood T cell repertoires in COVID-19. Per the germline V gene, CDR1 is SQVTM and CDR2 is ANQGSEA. CDR3 length: 17 residues. The J segment lost 0 bases and the V segment lost 6 bases, leaving 16 bases of the junction unmatched. Those enrolled, adults aged 18 to 89 years, came from roughly 23 US areas. Using immunoSEQ multiplex PCR, the repertoire was profiled, and TCRdb retains in-frame clones only, with some absent. The sample lists more than 250,000 clones, 85% to 90% occurring once. Sequencing was carried out using PBMCs or T cells enriched from blood (not recorded which). The TCR was taken from a woman aged 18-29 years who had recovered from COVID-19. J is TRBJ1-2 and V is TRBV29-1; 7 nucleotides align to TRBD1. This CDR3 reads CSVPLGRDRDTNYGYTF. The DNA of the CDR3 is TGCAGCGTCCCTCTGGGCCGGGACAGAGATACTAACTATGGCTACACCTTC. The full variable domain, its missing parts supplied by reference TRBV29-1 and TRBJ1-2, is SAVISQKPSRDICQRGTSLTIQCQVDSQVTMMFWYRQQPGQSLTLIATANQGSEATYESGFVIDKFPISRPNLTFSTLTVSNMSPEDSSIYLCSVPLGRDRDTNYGYTFGSGTRLTVV.